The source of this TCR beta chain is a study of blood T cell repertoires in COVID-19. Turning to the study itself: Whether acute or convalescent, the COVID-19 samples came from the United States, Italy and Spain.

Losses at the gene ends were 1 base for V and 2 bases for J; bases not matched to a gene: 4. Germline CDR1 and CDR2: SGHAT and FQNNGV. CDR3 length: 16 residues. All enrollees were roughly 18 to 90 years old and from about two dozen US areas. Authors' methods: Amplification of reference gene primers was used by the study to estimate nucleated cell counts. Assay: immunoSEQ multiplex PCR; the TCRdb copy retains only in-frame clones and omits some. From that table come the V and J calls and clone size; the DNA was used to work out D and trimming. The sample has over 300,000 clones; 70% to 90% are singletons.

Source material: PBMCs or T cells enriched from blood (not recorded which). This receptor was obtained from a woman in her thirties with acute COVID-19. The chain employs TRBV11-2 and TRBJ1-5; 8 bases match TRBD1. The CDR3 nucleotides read TGTGCCAGCAGCTTAGGGGACAGGAGGGGCAATCAGCCCCAGCATTTT. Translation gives CASSLGDRRGNQPQHF.